This TCR beta chain was captured in a study of blood T cell repertoires in COVID-19. Looking at the study overall: The cDNA or gDNA used as material had been derived from T cells, B-cell-depleted T cells, or PBMCs.

The sample holds one count of this clone. Some clones are missing from TCRdb's copy, which holds only in-frame ones; the method was immunoSEQ multiplex PCR. The data hold a few hundred thousand clones, with around 83% observed a single time. Trimming at V came to 6 bases and at J to 3 bases, leaving 9 bases not matched to a gene. Germline lookup yields CDR1 SGHNT and CDR2 YENEEA. This CDR3 spans 17 amino acids. This clonotype was sampled from a woman in her forties or fifties with COVID-19, enrolled during active disease. Sequenced: peripheral blood. The chain recombines TRBV11-3 with TRBJ2-3, with 13 bases matching TRBD2. The CDR3 protein is CASSSLLAGGPTDTQYF. The CDR3, as DNA: TGTGCCAGCAGTTCCTTACTAGCGGGGGGGCCTACAGATACGCAGTATTTT. The full variable domain, completed using reference TRBV11-3 and TRBJ2-3, is EAGVVQSPRYKIIEKKQPVAFWCNPISGHNTLYWYLQNLGQGPELLIRYENEEAVDDSQLPKDRFSAERLKGVDSTLKIQPAELGDSAVYLCASSSLLAGGPTDTQYFGPGTRLTVL.